This T cell receptor delta chain was identified in a study of gamma-delta chains in newborns, infants, children. As for the study in general: Microbial exposure reportedly drives polyclonal innate γδ T cell expansion after birth.

Germline V gene lookup returns CDR1 GEAIGNYY and CDR2 EKD. There are 22 residues in the CDR3. V lost 0 bases and J lost 0; bases outside the gene matches: 11. TCRdb processed the reads again with the CATT caller. The top ten clones hold 7.8% of a sample with about 4,900 delta-chain clones, roughly 4% of them seen once. Within the sample, this clone is medium-sized. Other DNA variants within this sample encode the same CDR3. Specimen: blood. The sequence came from a child who was a newborn, infant or young child, either healthy, febrile or measles-vaccinated (not recorded which). The V gene is TRDV2, the J gene TRDJ3; 12 bases are shared with TRDD3. The CDR3 sequence is CACDTGYGTGGYSSWDTRQMFF. As DNA, the CDR3 is TGTGCCTGTGACACCGGTTACGGTACTGGGGGATACAGCTCCTGGGACACCCGACAGATGTTTTTC.